The 31 T cell receptor beta chains below all came from one sample that was sequenced in a study of blood T cells in healthy people across ages. With a J-beta primer mix and a sample-barcoded 5' primer, a second PCR ran 7 to 11 cycles. Via MiXCR, TCRdb re-called the 5' RACE reads, giving one row per CDR3 protein. Altogether 1.5 million to 2 million distinct CDR3 sequences are present, approximately 30% being singletons, with the ten largest covering 7% to 9%. The sequenced sample consisted of blood. Receptors originate from a woman in her thirties in good health.

This sequence joins TRBV20-1 and TRBJ2-7; perhaps TRBD1 as D (5 bases). Germline V gene lookup returns CDR1 DFQATT and CDR2 SNEGSKA (reference sequence). The CDR3 is 12 amino acids. V lost 3 bases and J lost 9, with 15 bases in between. DNA of the CDR3: TGCAGTGCTAGGACAGCCTCTACGGGGCAGTACTTC. Protein sequence: CSARTASTGQYF.

In this sample, this clonotype turned up many times. The V call is TRBV6-2 or TRBV6-3, the J call TRBJ2-5; no definite D call. The germline CDR1 and CDR2 sequences are MNHEY and SVGEGT. Trimming took off 2 bases at V and 3 bases at J, with 10 bases between the two ends. The CDR3 loop spans 14 amino acids. CDR3 sequence reads: CASSYRTAEETQYF. The CDR3 coding sequence is TGTGCCAGCAGTTACCGGACGGCGGAAGAGACCCAGTACTTC.

This chain connects TRBV20-1 to TRBJ1-5; 11 nucleotides match TRBD1. The CDR3 has 14 residues. From germline, CDR1 is DFQATT and CDR2 SNEGSKA (reference sequence). Trimming took 3 bases from V and 7 from J; bases not matched to a gene: 5. CDR3 sequence: CSASRGQGEQPQHF. The CDR3 nucleotides read TGCAGTGCTAGTAGGGGACAGGGGGAACAGCCCCAGCATTTT.

About this clonotype itself: This may stem from a read error, because a much larger clone lies one nucleotide away. This chain links TRBV6-5 with TRBJ1-4; TRBD1 is a possible D gene (5 bases). The CDR3 has 12 residues. The germline gives CDR1 MNHEY, CDR2 SVGAGI. CDR3 protein: CVTRGVREKLFF. The CDR3 DNA reads TGTGTCACTCGAGGGGTACGGGAAAAACTGTTTTTT.

This clonotype showed up just a few times. This chain links TRBV6-5 with TRBJ1-3; 9 bases match TRBD1. The CDR3 loop spans 14 amino acids. The V gene end was trimmed by 8 bases and the J gene end by 3 bases; junction bases not matched to a gene: 5. Per the germline V gene, CDR1 is MNHEY and CDR2 is SVGAGI. The CDR3 spells CASWGQGLGNTIYF. The DNA of the CDR3 is TGTGCCAGCTGGGGACAGGGCCTTGGAAACACCATATATTTT.

This chain connects TRBV7-2 to TRBJ2-3, with TRBD2 identical over 9 bases. This CDR3 comprises 19 residues. Germline assignment: CDR1 SGHTA and CDR2 FQGNSA. J was trimmed by 2 bases and V by 4 bases; bases with no gene match: 16. The CDR3 reads CASSSPLSGGQPDTDTQYF. In DNA, the CDR3 is TGTGCCAGCAGCTCCCCCCTTAGCGGGGGCCAACCCGACACAGATACGCAGTATTTT.

Remarks on this clonotype: A much larger clonotype is one base distant, so this may be a read error. This sequence joins TRBV6-2 or TRBV6-3 and TRBJ2-4, with unresolved D. Gene TRBJ2-7 matches the end of the DNA better, so the J call may be wrong. CDR1 and CDR2 from the germline V gene are MNHEY and SVGEGT. This CDR3 contains 14 residues. CDR3 DNA: TGTGCCAGCAGCGACGACACCAGCCCCTGCGAGCAGTACTTC. As protein: CASSDDTSPCEQYF.

This chain joins TRBV4-1 and TRBJ2-6; D not resolved. CDR1 and CDR2 from the germline V gene are MGHRA and YSYEKL. CDR3 length equals 17 residues. V dropped 4 bases and J dropped 5 bases, with 18 bases sitting between them. The DNA of the CDR3 is TGCGCCAGCAGCCGACCGACCGCTCTCTCGCGGGCCAACGTCCTGACTTTC. Translated: CASSRPTALSRANVLTF.

This clonotype was detected only a few times. The V and J genes are TRBV29-1 and TRBJ2-1; the match to TRBD2 covers 8 bases. The germline CDR1 and CDR2 sequences are SQVTM and ANQGSEA. CDR3 length: 16 residues. Losses at the gene ends were 3 bases for V and 0 bases for J; bases not matched to a gene: 7. DNA of the CDR3: TGCAGCGTTGATCGGGCGGGGGGCCTCTCCTACAATGAGCAGTTCTTC. This gives the protein CSVDRAGGLSYNEQFF.

The rearrangement uses TRBV3-1 and TRBJ2-6; D is ambiguous. The CDR3 is 16 residues long. CDR1 and CDR2 from the germline V gene are LGHDT and YNNKEL (reference sequence). Deletions cut 1 base from V and 4 bases from J, with 11 bases between. CDR3 amino acids: CASSQVSGTGANVLTF. CDR3 DNA: TGTGCCAGCAGCCAAGTCTCGGGCACCGGGGCCAACGTCCTGACTTTC.

This clonotype was found many times. The chain uses TRBV18 and TRBJ1-4; the D gene is possibly TRBD1 (5 bases). V lost 1 base to trimming and J lost 8 bases, with 8 bases between them. CDR3 length: 13 amino acids. The V gene's germline CDR1 is KGHSH and CDR2 LQKENI. DNA for the CDR3: TGTGCCAGCTCACCACGGGGGAGAGAAAAACTGTTTTTT. It yields the protein CASSPRGREKLFF.

J is TRBJ2-4 and V is TRBV7-9; no reliable D call. The ends were cut back, 5 bases at V and 13 bases at J, with 12 bases in the middle. The CDR3 is 11 amino acids. The germline gives CDR1 SEHNR, CDR2 FQNEAQ (reference sequence). As DNA, the CDR3 is TGTGCCAGCAGCCGACTGGACGGGCAGTACTTC. This encodes CASSRLDGQYF.

A few counts support this clonotype. The chain employs TRBV20-1 and TRBJ1-1; unclear D gene. Germline CDR1 and CDR2: DFQATT and SNEGSKA (reference sequence). The ends were cut back, 0 bases at V and 4 bases at J, with 15 bases in the middle. The CDR3 has 15 residues. In nucleotides, the CDR3 is TGCAGTGCTAGAGATATCTCCCTTACGGGCACTGAAGCTTTCTTT. This translates into CSARDISLTGTEAFF.

This clonotype appeared a few times. The rearrangement joins TRBV25-1 to TRBJ1-2; D gene unclear. In germline, CDR1 is MGHDK, CDR2 SYGVNS. This CDR3 comprises 13 residues. V lost 5 bases to trimming and J lost 6 bases, with 13 bases between them. CDR3 sequence (DNA): TGTGCCAGCAGTCAAACAGCCAAAGATGGCTACACCTTC. The encoded protein is CASSQTAKDGYTF.

The chain couples TRBV19 to TRBJ1-4, with 10 nucleotides matching TRBD1. After removal of 11 bases from V and 8 bases from J, the junction contained 8 bases not matched to a gene. CDR1 and CDR2 (germline): LNHDA, SQIVND (reference sequence). The CDR3 is 13 residues long. The CDR3 DNA sequence: TGTGCCTTCCGGGACAGGGGACGAGAAAAACTGTTTTTT. Translating gives CAFRDRGREKLFF.

This clonotype has ten or more counts. The chain recombines TRBV5-6 with TRBJ1-2; 10 nucleotides agree with TRBD1. V lost 4 bases and J lost 7; bases outside the gene matches: 13. The CDR3 consists of 16 residues. CDR1 is SGHDT, CDR2 YYEEEE, per germline. CDR3 loop: CASSPDRTGGRSGYTF. The CDR3 nucleotides read TGTGCCAGCAGCCCGGACAGGACAGGGGGAAGGAGTGGCTACACCTTC.

As regards this clonotype: Germline and junction disagree at one end, which may indicate a read error. V gene TRBV7-9 combines with J gene TRBJ2-6; D remains unclear. This CDR3 is 14 amino acids long. Germline V lookup: CDR1 SEHNR, CDR2 FQNEAQ (reference sequence). In nucleotides, the CDR3 is TGTGCCAACAGCACCGGAACGGGGGCCAACGTCCTGACTTTC. Protein: CANSTGTGANVLTF.

Only a few counts were recorded for this clonotype. This chain connects TRBV5-1 to TRBJ2-1; 15 bases are shared with TRBD2. This CDR3 contains 16 residues. Germline V gene lookup returns CDR1 SGHRS and CDR2 YFSETQ. V lost 4 bases to trimming and J lost 9 bases; unmatched junction nucleotides: 8. CDR3 sequence: CASSLGLAGGQGEQFF. The DNA of the CDR3 is TGCGCCAGCAGCCTGGGACTAGCGGGGGGCCAGGGTGAGCAGTTCTTC. Supplemented by reference TRBV5-1 and TRBJ2-1, the full variable domain reads KAGVTQTPRYLIKTRGQQVTLSCSPISGHRSVSWYQQTPGQGLQFLFEYFSETQRNKGNFPGRFSGRQFSNSRSEMNVSTLELGDSALYLCASSLGLAGGQGEQFFGPGTRLTVL.

This clonotype has only a few counts. The CDR3 loop reads CASSQGPQQPQHF. For the CDR3, the DNA is TGTGCCAGCAGCCAGGGACCGCAACAGCCCCAGCATTTT. The V gene is TRBV5-6, the J gene TRBJ1-5; D is perhaps TRBD1 (5 bases). Germline values: CDR1 SGHDT, CDR2 YYEEEE. Trimming took 4 bases from V and 7 from J, leaving 12 bases between them. The CDR3 loop spans 13 amino acids.

On this clonotype: One end of the junction fails to match germline, which may point to a read error. V is TRBV28 and J is TRBJ2-4; D ambiguous. The germline V gene encodes CDR1 MDHEN and CDR2 SYDVKM. This CDR3 comprises 15 residues. The chain's CDR3 is CASSLFGPAENIQYF. The CDR3 DNA sequence: TGTGCCAGCAGTTTATTCGGCCCAGCCGAAAACATTCAGTACTTC.

The J gene is TRBJ1-4, the V gene TRBV29-1; 8 bases are shared with TRBD1. Germline assignment: CDR1 SQVTM and CDR2 ANQGSEA. The J segment lost 7 bases and the V segment lost 6 bases, leaving 10 bases of the junction unmatched. CDR3 length: 14 amino acids. The DNA for the CDR3 is TGCAGCGTGGTGCGACAGGGGTACGGTGAAAAACTGTTTTTT. Protein product: CSVVRQGYGEKLFF.

Ten or more counts support this clonotype. Compared with germline, one end of the junction differs, possibly owing to a read error. The CDR3 loop is CASSLGQNTDTQYF. The CDR3 DNA sequence: TGCGCCAGCAGCTTGGGACAGAACACAGATACGCAGTATTTT. The chain employs TRBV12-3 or TRBV12-4 and TRBJ2-3, with 7 positions matching TRBD1. This CDR3 is built from 14 residues.

This clonotype was detected only a few times. The chain joins TRBV6-5 to TRBJ1-4; possibly TRBD1 for D (5 bases). The CDR3 spans 21 residues. The germline V and J ends were trimmed by 2 bases and 4 bases, with 29 bases remaining between them. Germline V CDR1 and CDR2: MNHEY, SVGAGI. CDR3 region: CASSYTADLATTRDLNEKLFF. The CDR3 bases are TGTGCCAGCAGTTACACCGCGGACCTGGCCACTACCCGGGACCTTAATGAAAAACTGTTTTTT.

This clonotype was detected ten times or more. This rearrangement joins TRBV5-1 to TRBJ1-2; D remains unclear. V shed 0 bases and J shed 5 bases, with 11 bases lying between them. Germline lookup yields CDR1 SGHRS and CDR2 YFSETQ. CDR3 length equals 14 residues. The CDR3 DNA reads TGCGCCAGCAGCTTGGAGGCAGGTCGGTATGGCTACACCTTC. It specifies CASSLEAGRYGYTF.

This clonotype has a count of ten or more. The rearrangement links TRBV5-1 to TRBJ2-6; D may be TRBD2 (6 bases). The V end was cut by 4 bases, the J end by 4 bases, with 18 bases between. Germline V lookup: CDR1 SGHRS, CDR2 YFSETQ. The CDR3 is made up of 17 amino acids. The CDR3 loop reads CASSPHVGGLGANVLTF. In DNA, the CDR3 is TGCGCCAGCAGCCCCCACGTAGGAGGGCTCGGGGCCAACGTCCTGACTTTC. Combining the CDR3 with reference TRBV5-1 and TRBJ2-6 gives the whole variable domain KAGVTQTPRYLIKTRGQQVTLSCSPISGHRSVSWYQQTPGQGLQFLFEYFSETQRNKGNFPGRFSGRQFSNSRSEMNVSTLELGDSALYLCASSPHVGGLGANVLTFGAGSRLTVL.

This clonotype has only a few counts. The chain combines TRBV7-2 with TRBJ2-7; weak D call: TRBD1 (5 bases). The CDR3 sequence is 14 residues long. Germline loops: CDR1 SGHTA, CDR2 FQGNSA. Deletions cut 3 bases from V and 3 bases from J, with 12 bases between. Here the CDR3 DNA reads TGTGCCAGCAGCTTTGGGGCGACGAACTACGAGCAGTACTTC. It is translated as CASSFGATNYEQYF.

The sample holds a few counts of this clonotype. The chain is built from TRBV6-1 and TRBJ1-2, with TRBD1 as a possible D gene (5 bases). Trimming cost V 10 bases and J 4 bases, with 16 bases left between them. The CDR3 extends over 13 amino acids. CDR1 and CDR2 (germline): MNHNS, SASEGT. The CDR3 DNA reads TGTGCCATAAGGGGAGCCAGCACCTATGGCTACACCTTC. Encoded protein: CAIRGASTYGYTF.

This clonotype was picked up a small number of times. V and J are TRBV5-6 and TRBJ1-1; no clear D. The V and J ends lost 0 bases and 1 base respectively, with 13 bases between them. There are 16 residues in the CDR3. The V gene's germline CDR1 is SGHDT and CDR2 YYEEEE. The CDR3 sequence is CASSLDTGGWNTEAFF. CDR3 coding DNA: TGTGCCAGCAGCTTGGATACCGGAGGTTGGAACACTGAAGCTTTCTTT.

This clonotype has a handful of counts. CDR3 coding DNA: TGTGCCAGCAGCCAACCAAGGGGCGCGGGGGATACGCAGTATTTT. Amino acid sequence: CASSQPRGAGDTQYF. The rearrangement joins TRBV7-2 to TRBJ2-3; D possibly corresponds to TRBD2 (6 bases). This CDR3 is built from 15 residues. Germline lookup yields CDR1 SGHTA and CDR2 FQGNSA. The V end was cut by 5 bases, the J end by 6 bases, with 18 bases between.

DNA of the CDR3: TGTGCCAGCAAGAAGGGGCAGGGGGCCCTTGCGAACACTGAAGCTTTCTTT. Translating gives CASKKGQGALANTEAFF. V gene TRBV2 combines with J gene TRBJ1-1; 8 positions match TRBD1. The germline CDR1 and CDR2 sequences are SNHLY and FYNNEI. The V and J ends lost 7 bases and 1 base, in that order; junction bases with no gene match: 14. CDR3 size: 17 residues.

The V gene is TRBV29-1, the J gene TRBJ2-1; D remains ambiguous. The CDR3 is 11 residues long. Germline-derived CDR1 and CDR2 are SQVTM and ANQGSEA. V was trimmed by 4 bases and J by 7 bases, leaving 8 bases between them. In DNA, the CDR3 is TGCAGCGTTGTTGTGGAGAATGAGCAGTTCTTC. Protein: CSVVVENEQFF.